One T cell receptor (beta chain) is described in this entry. This record belongs to a study of PD-L1 blockade in urothelial cancer. Time point indicated: peripheral blood 6 weeks after treatment start. Patients presented with locally advanced or metastatic urothelial carcinoma. Trimming at V came to 5 bases and at J to 6 bases, leaving 5 bases not matched to a gene. This CDR3 has 13 amino acids. Germline V lookup: CDR1 LNHDA, CDR2 SQIVND (reference sequence). Produced via immunoSEQ multiplex PCR; TCRdb's table is partial and in-frame only. Among some 120,000 clones listed, 80% to 90% were seen once. Specimen: PBMCs, collected around atezolizumab (anti-PD-L1) treatment. The chain recombines TRBV19 with TRBJ2-5; 8 bases fit TRBD1. The TCR sequence derives from a man in his 60s with urothelial cancer. The CDR3 spells CASSEDRAKTQYF. The CDR3 coding sequence is TGTGCCAGTAGTGAGGACAGGGCGAAGACCCAGTACTTC. Full variable domain (outside the CDR3, taken from reference TRBV19 and TRBJ2-5): DGGITQSPKYLFRKEGQNVTLSCEQNLNHDAMYWYRQDPGQGLRLIYYSQIVNDFQKGDIAEGYSVSREKKESFPLTVTSAQKNPTAFYLCASSEDRAKTQYFGPGTRLLVL.